The rows below give T cell receptor beta chains drawn from one sample of a study of blood T cell repertoires in COVID-19. The data were produced by immunoSEQ multiplex PCR, yet TCRdb's version contains in-frame clones alone and is incomplete. The sample carries about 150,000 clones, around 80% recorded once. Input material: peripheral blood. All receptors derive from a woman aged 45-65 years with acute or convalescent COVID-19. The conserved cysteine and the conserved F or W are not part of the CDR3 here. Size is omitted from some rows. Given values are once, few, many or a class for expanded clones.

cdr3_aa v_call clone_size j_call cdr3_length
ASSSRRDDLWGYT TRBV19 NA TRBJ1-2 13
ASSRDYRADTQY TRBV3-1/TRBV3-2 NA TRBJ2-3 12
ASSPTQGPGENIQY TRBV18 NA TRBJ2-4 14
ASGITGFEQY TRBV28 once TRBJ2-7 10
ASSRDRNIQY TRBV11-2 NA TRBJ2-4 10
ASSIRGGTNEKLF TRBV19 NA TRBJ1-4 13
ASSLEGTSVNEQF TRBV9 NA TRBJ2-1 13
ASSPSSFGETQY TRBV9 NA TRBJ2-5 12
ASTTSGIYNEQF TRBV27 NA TRBJ2-1 12
SVEEAVGNTIY TRBV29-1 NA TRBJ1-3 11
ASSPGQGISSTDTQY TRBV5-4 NA TRBJ2-3 15
ASQGGSNTGELF TRBV5-1 few TRBJ2-2 12
ASSLSNQPQH TRBV19 few TRBJ1-5 10
ASSLSWEDTIY TRBV7-8 NA TRBJ1-3 11
ASSPGNRGEEKLF TRBV6-2/TRBV6-3 NA TRBJ1-4 13
ASSNHGQGGVGYT TRBV19 NA TRBJ1-2 13
ASSFDMRNEQF TRBV7-2 NA TRBJ2-1 11
ASSQNVQGGVDIQY TRBV4-3 medium-sized TRBJ2-4 14
SVEELLTDRRYGYT TRBV29-1 NA TRBJ1-2 14
ASSPNTGGGWETQY TRBV11-2 NA TRBJ2-5 14
ASSPAGGSTEAF TRBV6-4 NA TRBJ1-1 12
ASSFERGQAF TRBV11-1 NA TRBJ1-1 10
AWSSVQGLETQY TRBV30 NA TRBJ2-5 12
ASSVGVGQGHEKLF TRBV9 NA TRBJ1-4 14
ASSLRGGNEQF TRBV5-4 NA TRBJ2-1 11
ASSQIGTSNEQF TRBV4-2 NA TRBJ2-1 12
ASSLESPNEQF TRBV6-2/TRBV6-3 NA TRBJ2-1 11
ASSIGSGLNTDTQY TRBV19 NA TRBJ2-3 14
ASIPTRGITDTQY TRBV7-8 NA TRBJ2-3 13